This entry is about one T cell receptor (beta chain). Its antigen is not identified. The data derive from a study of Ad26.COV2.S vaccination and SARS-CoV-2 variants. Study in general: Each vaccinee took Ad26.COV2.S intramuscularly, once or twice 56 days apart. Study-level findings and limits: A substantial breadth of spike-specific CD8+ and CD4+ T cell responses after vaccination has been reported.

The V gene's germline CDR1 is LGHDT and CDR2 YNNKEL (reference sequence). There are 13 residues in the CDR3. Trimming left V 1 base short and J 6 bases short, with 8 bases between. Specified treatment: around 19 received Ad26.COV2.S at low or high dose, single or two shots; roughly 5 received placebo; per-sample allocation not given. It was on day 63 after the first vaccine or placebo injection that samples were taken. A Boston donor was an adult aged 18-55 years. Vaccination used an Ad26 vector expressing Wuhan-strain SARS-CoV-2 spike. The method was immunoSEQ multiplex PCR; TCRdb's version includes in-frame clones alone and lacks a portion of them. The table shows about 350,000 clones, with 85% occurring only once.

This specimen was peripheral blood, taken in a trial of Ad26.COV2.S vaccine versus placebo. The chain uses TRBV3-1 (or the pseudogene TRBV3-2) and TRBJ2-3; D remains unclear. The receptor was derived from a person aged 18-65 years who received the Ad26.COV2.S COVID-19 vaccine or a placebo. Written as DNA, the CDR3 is TGTGCCAGCAGCCAAGGCGCCGAGGATACGCAGTATTTT. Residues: CASSQGAEDTQYF.